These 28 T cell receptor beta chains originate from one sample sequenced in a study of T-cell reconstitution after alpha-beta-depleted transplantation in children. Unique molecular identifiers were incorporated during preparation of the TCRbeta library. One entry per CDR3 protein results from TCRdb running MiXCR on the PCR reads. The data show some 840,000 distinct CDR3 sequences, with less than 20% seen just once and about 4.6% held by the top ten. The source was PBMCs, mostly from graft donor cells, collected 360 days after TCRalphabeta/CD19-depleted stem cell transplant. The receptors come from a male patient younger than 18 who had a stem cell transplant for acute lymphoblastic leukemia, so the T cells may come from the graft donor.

CDR3 DNA: TGTGCCAGCAGTTTAAAGTGGTATAGCAATCAGCCCCAGCATTTT. Translated: CASSLKWYSNQPQHF. The chain is built from TRBV27 and TRBJ1-5; D not resolved. The germline CDR1 and CDR2 sequences are MNHEY and SMNVEV (reference sequence). V lost 2 bases, J lost 0 bases, and 8 bases lay in between. This CDR3 has 15 amino acids.

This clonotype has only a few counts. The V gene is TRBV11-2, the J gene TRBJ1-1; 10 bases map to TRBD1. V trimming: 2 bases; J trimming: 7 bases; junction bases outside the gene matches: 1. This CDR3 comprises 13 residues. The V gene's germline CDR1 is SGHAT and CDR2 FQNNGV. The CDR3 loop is CASSLRDRGEAFF. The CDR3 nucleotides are TGTGCCAGCAGCTTACGGGACAGGGGTGAAGCTTTCTTT.

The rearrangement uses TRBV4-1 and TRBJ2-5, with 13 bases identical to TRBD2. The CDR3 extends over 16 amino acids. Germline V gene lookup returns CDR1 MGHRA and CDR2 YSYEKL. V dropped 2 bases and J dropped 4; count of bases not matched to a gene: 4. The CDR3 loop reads CASSQPRLAGGETQYF. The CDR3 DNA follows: TGCGCCAGCAGCCAACCTAGACTAGCGGGAGGAGAGACCCAGTACTTC.

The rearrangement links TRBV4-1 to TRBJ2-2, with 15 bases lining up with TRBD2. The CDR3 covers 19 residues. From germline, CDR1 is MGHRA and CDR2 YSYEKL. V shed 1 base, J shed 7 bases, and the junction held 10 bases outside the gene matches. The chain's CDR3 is CASSQVGLAGGPFGGELFF. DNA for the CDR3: TGCGCCAGCAGCCAAGTGGGACTAGCGGGAGGACCTTTCGGCGGGGAGCTGTTTTTT.

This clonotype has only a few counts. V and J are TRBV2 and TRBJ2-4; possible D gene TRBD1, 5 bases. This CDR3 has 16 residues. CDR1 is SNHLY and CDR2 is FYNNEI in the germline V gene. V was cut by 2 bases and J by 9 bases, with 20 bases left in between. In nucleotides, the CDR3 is TGTGCCAGCAGTGAATGGAAAAGGGGTGCTACGGCCATTCAGTACTTC. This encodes CASSEWKRGATAIQYF.

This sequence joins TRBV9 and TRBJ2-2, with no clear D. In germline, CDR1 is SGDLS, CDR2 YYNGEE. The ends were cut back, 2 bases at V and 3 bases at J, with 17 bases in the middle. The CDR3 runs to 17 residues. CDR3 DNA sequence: TGTGCCAGCAGCGTCTTCCAGGATCCTGCTCACACCGGGGAGCTGTTTTTT. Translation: CASSVFQDPAHTGELFF.

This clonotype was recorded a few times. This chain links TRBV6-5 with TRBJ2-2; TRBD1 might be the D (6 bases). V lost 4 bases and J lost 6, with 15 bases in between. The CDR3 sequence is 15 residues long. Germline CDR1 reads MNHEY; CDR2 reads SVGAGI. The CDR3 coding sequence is TGTGCCAGCAGTTTATCCAGGGGTGGTGCCGGGGAGCTGTTTTTT. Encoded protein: CASSLSRGGAGELFF.

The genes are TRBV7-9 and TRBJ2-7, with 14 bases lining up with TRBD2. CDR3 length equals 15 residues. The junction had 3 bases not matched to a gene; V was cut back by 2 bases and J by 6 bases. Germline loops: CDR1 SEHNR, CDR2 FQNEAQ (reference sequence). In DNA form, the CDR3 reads TGTGCCAGCAGCTTACGGGGACTAGCGGGAGCCGAGCAGTACTTC. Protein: CASSLRGLAGAEQYF.

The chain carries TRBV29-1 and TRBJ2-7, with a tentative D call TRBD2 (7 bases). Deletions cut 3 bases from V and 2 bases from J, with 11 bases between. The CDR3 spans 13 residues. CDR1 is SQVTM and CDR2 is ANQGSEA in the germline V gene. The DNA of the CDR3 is TGCAGCGTTGACAGAGGGGGGGCCTACGAGCAGTACTTC. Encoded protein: CSVDRGGAYEQYF.

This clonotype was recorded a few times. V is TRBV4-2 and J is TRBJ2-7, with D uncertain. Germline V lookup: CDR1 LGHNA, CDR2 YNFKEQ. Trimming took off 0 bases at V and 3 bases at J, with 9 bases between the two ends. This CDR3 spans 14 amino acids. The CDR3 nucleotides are TGTGCCAGCAGCCAAGATCTTTTCGGCTACGAGCAGTACTTC. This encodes CASSQDLFGYEQYF.

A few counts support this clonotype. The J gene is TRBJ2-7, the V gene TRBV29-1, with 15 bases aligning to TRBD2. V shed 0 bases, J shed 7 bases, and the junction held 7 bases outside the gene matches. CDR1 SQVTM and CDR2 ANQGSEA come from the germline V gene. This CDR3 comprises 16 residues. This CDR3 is CSVEDRGTSGRLEQYF. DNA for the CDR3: TGCAGCGTTGAAGATCGGGGGACTAGCGGGAGGCTTGAGCAGTACTTC.

The CDR3: CASSPSSPVTDTQYF. The CDR3, as DNA: TGTGCCAGCTCACCAAGCAGCCCGGTCACAGATACGCAGTATTTT. V and J are TRBV18 and TRBJ2-3; D call uncertain. CDR3 length: 15 amino acids. Between the trimmed V and J ends, which lost 2 bases and 2 bases, there was a span of 11 bases. Germline CDR1 reads KGHSH; CDR2 reads LQKENI.

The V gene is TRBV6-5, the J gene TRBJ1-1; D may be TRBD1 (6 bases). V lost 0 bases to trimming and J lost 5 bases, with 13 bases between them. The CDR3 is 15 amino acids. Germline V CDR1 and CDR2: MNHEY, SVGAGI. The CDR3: CASSYSSGGWTEAFF. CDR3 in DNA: TGTGCCAGCAGTTACTCGTCGGGGGGCTGGACTGAAGCTTTCTTT.

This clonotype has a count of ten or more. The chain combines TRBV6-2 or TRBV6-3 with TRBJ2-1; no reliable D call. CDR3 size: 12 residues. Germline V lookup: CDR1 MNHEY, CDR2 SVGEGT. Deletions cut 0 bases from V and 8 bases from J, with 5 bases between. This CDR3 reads CASSYSRYEQFF. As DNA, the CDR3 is TGTGCCAGCAGTTACTCTCGATATGAGCAGTTCTTC.

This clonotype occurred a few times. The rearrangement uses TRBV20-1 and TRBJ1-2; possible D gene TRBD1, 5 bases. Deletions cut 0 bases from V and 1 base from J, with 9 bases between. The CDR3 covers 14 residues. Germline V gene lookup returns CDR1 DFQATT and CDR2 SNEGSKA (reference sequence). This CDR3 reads CSAREGPLNYGYTF. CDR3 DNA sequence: TGCAGTGCTAGAGAGGGACCTCTTAACTATGGCTACACCTTC.

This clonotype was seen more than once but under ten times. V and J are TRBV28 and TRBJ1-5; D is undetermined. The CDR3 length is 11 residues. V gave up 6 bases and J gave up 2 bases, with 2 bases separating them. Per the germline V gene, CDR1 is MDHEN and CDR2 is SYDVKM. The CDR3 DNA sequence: TGTGCCAGCAGGGGCAATCAGCCCCAGCATTTT. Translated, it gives CASRGNQPQHF.

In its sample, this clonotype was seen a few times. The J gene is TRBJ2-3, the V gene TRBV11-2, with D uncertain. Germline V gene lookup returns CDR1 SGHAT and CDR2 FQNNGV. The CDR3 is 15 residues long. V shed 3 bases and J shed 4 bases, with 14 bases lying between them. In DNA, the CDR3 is TGTGCCAGCAGCTTTAAAAGTCGTTCCGCAGATACGCAGTATTTT. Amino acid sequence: CASSFKSRSADTQYF.

In DNA form, the CDR3 reads TGTGCCAGCCCCCCTCAACAGGGCCCGCCTAACACCGGGGAGCTGTTTTTT. As protein: CASPPQQGPPNTGELFF. The V and J genes are TRBV6-4 and TRBJ2-2; D perhaps matches TRBD1 (6 bases). Trimming removed 8 bases from V and 2 bases from J, with 21 bases in between. CDR3 size: 17 residues. Germline V gene data show CDR1 as MRHNA and CDR2 as SNTAGT.

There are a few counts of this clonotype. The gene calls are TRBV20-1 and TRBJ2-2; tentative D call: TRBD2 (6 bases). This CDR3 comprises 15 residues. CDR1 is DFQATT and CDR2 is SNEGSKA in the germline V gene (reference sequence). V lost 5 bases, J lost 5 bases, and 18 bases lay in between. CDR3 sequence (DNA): TGCAGTGCTCCCCCCGATACACTAGCAACCGGGGAGCTGTTTTTT. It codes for CSAPPDTLATGELFF.

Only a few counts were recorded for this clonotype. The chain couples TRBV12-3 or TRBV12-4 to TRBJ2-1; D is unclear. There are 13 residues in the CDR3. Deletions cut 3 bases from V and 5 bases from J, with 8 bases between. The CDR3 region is CASSLTHDNEQFF. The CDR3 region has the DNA TGTGCCAGCAGTTTGACACATGACAATGAGCAGTTCTTC.

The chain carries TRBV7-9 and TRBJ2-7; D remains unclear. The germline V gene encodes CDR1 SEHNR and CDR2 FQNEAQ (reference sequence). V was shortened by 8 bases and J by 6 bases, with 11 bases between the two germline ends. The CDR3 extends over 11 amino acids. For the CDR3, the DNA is TGTGCCAGCCAACTGACGAGCGAGCAGTACTTC. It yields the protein CASQLTSEQYF.

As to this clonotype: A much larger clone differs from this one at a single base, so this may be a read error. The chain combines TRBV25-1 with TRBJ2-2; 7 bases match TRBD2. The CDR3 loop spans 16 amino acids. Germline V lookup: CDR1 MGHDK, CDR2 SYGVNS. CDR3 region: CASRGGRVWNTGEMFF. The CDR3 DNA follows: TGTGCCAGCAGAGGTGGGAGGGTCTGGAACACCGGGGAGATGTTTTTT. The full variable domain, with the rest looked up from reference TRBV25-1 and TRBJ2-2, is EADIYQTPRYLVIGTGKKITLECSQTMGHDKMYWYQQDPGMELHLIHYSYGVNSTEKGDLSSESTVSRIRTEHFPLTLESARPSHTSQYLCASRGGRVWNTGEMFFGEGSRLTVL.

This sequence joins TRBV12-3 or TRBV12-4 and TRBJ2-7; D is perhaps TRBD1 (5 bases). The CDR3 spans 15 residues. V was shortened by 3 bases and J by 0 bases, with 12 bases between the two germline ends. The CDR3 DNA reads TGTGCCAGCAGTTTGAAGGGGAAGAGCTCCTACGAGCAGTACTTC. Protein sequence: CASSLKGKSSYEQYF.

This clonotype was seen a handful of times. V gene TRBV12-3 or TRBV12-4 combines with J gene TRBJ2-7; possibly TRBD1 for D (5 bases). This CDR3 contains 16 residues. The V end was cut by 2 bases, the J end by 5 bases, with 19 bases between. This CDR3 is CASSLFEWAGFHEQYF. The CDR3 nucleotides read TGTGCCAGCAGTTTATTTGAGTGGGCAGGGTTCCACGAGCAGTACTTC.

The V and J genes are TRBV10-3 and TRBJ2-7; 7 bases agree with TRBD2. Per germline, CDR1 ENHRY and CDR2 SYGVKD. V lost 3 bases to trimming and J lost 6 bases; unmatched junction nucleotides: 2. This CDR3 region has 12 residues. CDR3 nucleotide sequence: TGTGCCATCAGTGACAGGGAGGGCGAGCAGTACTTC. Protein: CAISDREGEQYF.

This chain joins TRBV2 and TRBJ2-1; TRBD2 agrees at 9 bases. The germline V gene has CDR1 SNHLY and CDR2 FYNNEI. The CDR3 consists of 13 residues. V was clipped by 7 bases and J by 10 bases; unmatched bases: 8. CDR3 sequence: CASMGLAEDEQFF. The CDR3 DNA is TGTGCCAGCATGGGACTAGCTGAGGACGAGCAGTTCTTC.

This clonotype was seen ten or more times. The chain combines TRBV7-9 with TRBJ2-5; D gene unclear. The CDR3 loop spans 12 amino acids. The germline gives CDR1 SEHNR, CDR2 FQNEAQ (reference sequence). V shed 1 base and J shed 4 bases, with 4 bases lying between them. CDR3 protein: CASSLVLETQYF. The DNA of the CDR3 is TGTGCCAGCAGCTTAGTGTTAGAGACCCAGTACTTC.

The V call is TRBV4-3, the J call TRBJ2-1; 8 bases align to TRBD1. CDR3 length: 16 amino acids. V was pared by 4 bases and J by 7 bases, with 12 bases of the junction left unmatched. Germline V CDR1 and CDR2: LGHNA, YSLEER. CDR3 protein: CASSRNIRGPGNEQFF. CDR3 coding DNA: TGCGCCAGCAGCCGAAATATCAGGGGGCCGGGAAATGAGCAGTTCTTC.